Listed below are T cell receptor beta chains from one sample, sequenced in a study of CD8 T cells in Susac syndrome. Using its own MiXCR run on the immunoSEQ multiplex PCR reads, TCRdb lists one record per CDR3 protein. The top ten hold 0.095% to 0.12% of the sample, which has under 300,000 distinct CDR3 sequences, less than 96% seen once. The sequenced sample consisted of CD4+ T cells from PBMCs. The receptors derive from a human donor with Susac syndrome. Each CDR3 is given with its conserved first and last residue. Only some rows state a clone size, as once, few, many or a class for expanded clones.

TRBJ2-1 | NA | TRBV9 | CASSARPSGSNSYNEQFF
TRBJ2-1 | NA | TRBV15 | CATSRKLAGGFNVQFF
TRBJ2-3 | NA | TRBV20-1 | CSAARQGPTSTDTQYF
TRBJ2-1 | NA | TRBV20-1 | CSAPVWGTSGSINEQFF
TRBJ2-2 | once | TRBV29-1 | CSVAGLAGVGTGELFF
TRBJ1-2 | NA | TRBV20-1 | CSARSSGGGYTF
TRBJ2-1 | NA | TRBV19 | CASSRTSGLNEQFF
TRBJ2-2 | NA | TRBV6-1 | CASSPTGTGFAGELFF
TRBJ2-2 | NA | TRBV11-3 | CASSNPPLAGELFF
TRBJ1-2 | NA | TRBV30 | CAWTGGPSGYTF
TRBJ1-1 | NA | TRBV29-1 | CSLTTQGNTEAFF